Below, 2 T cell receptor beta chains from the same sample are listed, as sequenced in a study of cytomegalovirus exposure and HLA in healthy donors. In the PCR, 60 Vbeta and 13 Jbeta primers were used. Generated by immunoSEQ multiplex PCR, the TCRdb table keeps only in-frame clones and is missing some. Of about 130,000 clones in the sample, over 70% are singletons; the top ten hold 2.1%. The specimen sequenced was PBMCs. The receptors originated from a woman aged 40 to 50 in good health and CMV-seropositive.

This chain links TRBV7-6 with TRBJ2-7, with TRBD1 matching 7 bases. Germline values: CDR1 SGHVS, CDR2 FNYEAQ. V shed 5 bases, J shed 6 bases, and the junction held 7 bases outside the gene matches. The CDR3 spans 13 residues. The CDR3 protein is CASSANHRGEQYF. The CDR3 nucleotides are TGTGCCAGCAGCGCAAACCACAGGGGCGAGCAGTACTTC.

The chain carries TRBV19 and TRBJ2-7; 12 bases are a match to TRBD2. Germline CDR1 is LNHDA and CDR2 is SQIVND (reference sequence). V shed 6 bases, J shed 0 bases, and the junction held 3 bases outside the gene matches. CDR3 length: 15 amino acids. In nucleotides, the CDR3 is TGTGCCAGTAGGACGGGACTAGCGGGCTCCTACGAGCAGTACTTC. This codes for CASRTGLAGSYEQYF.